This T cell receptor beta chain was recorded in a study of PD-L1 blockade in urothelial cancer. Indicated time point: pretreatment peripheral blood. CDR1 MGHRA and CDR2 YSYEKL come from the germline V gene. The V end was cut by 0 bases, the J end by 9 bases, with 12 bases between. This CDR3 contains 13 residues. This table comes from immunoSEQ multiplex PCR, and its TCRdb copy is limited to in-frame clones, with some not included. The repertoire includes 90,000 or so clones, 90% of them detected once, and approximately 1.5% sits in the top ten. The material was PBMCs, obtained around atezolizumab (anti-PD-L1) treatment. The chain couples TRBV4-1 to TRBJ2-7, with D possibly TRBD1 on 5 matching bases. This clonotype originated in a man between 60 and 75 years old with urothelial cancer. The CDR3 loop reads CASSQDWGRAQYF. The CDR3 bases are TGCGCCAGCAGCCAAGATTGGGGCAGGGCGCAGTACTTC.